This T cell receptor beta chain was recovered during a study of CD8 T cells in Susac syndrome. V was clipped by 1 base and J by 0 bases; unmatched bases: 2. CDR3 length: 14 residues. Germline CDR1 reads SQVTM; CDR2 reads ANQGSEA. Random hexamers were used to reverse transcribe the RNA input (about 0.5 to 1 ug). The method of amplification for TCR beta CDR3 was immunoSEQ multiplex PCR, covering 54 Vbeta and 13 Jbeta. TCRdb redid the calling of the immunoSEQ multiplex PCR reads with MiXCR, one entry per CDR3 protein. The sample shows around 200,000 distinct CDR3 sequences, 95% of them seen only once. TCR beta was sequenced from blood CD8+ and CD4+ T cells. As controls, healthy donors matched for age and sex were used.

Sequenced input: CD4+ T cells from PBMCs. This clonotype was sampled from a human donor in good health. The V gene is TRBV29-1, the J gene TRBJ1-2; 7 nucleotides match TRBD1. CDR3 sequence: CSVEGDRANYGYTF. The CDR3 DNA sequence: TGCAGCGTTGAAGGGGACAGAGCTAACTATGGCTACACCTTC.